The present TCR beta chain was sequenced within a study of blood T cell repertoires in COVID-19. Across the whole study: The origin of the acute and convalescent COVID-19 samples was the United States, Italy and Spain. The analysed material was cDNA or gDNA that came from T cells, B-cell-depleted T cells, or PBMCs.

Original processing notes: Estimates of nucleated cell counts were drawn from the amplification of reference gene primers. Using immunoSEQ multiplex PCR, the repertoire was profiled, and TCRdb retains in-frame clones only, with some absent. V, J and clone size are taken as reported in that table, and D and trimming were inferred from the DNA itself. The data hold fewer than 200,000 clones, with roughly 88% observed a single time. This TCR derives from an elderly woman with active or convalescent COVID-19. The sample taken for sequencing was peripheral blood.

CDR3 residues: CASSGTTGTGELFF. DNA of the CDR3: TGTGCCAGCAGCGGAACCACAGGGACCGGGGAGCTGTTTTTT. The chain links TRBV9 to TRBJ2-2, with D possibly TRBD1 on 6 matching bases. The CDR3 covers 14 residues. Looked up from germline, CDR1 is SGDLS and CDR2 is YYNGEE. V was pared by 3 bases and J by 5 bases, with 11 bases between. Full variable domain (outside the CDR3, taken from reference TRBV9 and TRBJ2-2): DSGVTQTPKHLITATGQRVTLRCSPRSGDLSVYWYQQSLDQGLQFLIQYYNGEERAKGNILERFSAQQFPDLHSELNLSSLELGDSALYFCASSGTTGTGELFFGEGSRLTVL.